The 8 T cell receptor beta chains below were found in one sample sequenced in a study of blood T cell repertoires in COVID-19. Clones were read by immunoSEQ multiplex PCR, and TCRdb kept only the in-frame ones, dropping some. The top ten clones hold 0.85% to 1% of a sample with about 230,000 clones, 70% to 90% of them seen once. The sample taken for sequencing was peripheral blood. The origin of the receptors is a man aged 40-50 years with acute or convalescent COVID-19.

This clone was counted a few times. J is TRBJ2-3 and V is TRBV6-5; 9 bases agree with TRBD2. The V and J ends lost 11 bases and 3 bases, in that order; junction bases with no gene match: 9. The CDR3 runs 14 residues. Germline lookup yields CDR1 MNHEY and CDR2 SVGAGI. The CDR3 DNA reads TGTGCCGCGGCTGGCGGGGGGGCAACAGATACGCAGTATTTT. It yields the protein CAAAGGGATDTQYF.

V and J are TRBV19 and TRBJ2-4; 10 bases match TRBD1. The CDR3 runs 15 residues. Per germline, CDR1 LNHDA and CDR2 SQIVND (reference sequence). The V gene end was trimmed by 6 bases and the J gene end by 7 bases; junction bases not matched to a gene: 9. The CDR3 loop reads CASRAGQGIGNIQYF. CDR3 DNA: TGTGCCAGTAGAGCGGGACAGGGGATAGGGAACATTCAGTACTTC.

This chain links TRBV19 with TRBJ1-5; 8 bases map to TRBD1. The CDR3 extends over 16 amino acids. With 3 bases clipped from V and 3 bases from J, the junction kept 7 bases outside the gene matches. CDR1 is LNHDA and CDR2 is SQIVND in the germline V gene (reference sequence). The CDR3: CASSISGDRLNQPQHF. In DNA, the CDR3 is TGTGCCAGTAGTATTTCGGGGGACAGGCTCAATCAGCCCCAGCATTTT.

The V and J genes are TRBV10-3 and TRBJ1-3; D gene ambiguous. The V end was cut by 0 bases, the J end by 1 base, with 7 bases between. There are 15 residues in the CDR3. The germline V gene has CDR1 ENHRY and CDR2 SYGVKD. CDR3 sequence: CAISESMTSGNTIYF. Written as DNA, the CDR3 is TGTGCCATCAGTGAGTCTATGACATCTGGAAACACCATATATTTT.

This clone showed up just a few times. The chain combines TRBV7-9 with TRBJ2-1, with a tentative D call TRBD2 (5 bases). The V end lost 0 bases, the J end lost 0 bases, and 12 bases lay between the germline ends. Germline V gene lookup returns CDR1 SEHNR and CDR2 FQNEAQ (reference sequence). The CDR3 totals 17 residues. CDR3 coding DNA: TGTGCCAGCAGCTTAGCGCACGCGGGCTTCTCCTACAATGAGCAGTTCTTC. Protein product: CASSLAHAGFSYNEQFF. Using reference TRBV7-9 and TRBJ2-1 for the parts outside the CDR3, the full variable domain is DTGVSQNPRHKITKRGQNVTFRCDPISEHNRLYWYRQTLGQGPEFLTYFQNEAQLEKSRLLSDRFSAERPKGSFSTLEIQRTEQGDSAMYLCASSLAHAGFSYNEQFFGPGTRLTVL.

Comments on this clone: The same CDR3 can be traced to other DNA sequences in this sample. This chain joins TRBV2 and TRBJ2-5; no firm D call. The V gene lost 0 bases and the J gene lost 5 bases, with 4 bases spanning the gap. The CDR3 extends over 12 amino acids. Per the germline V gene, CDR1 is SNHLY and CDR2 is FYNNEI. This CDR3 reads CASSEARETQYF. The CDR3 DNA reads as TGTGCCAGCAGTGAAGCGCGGGAGACCCAGTACTTC.

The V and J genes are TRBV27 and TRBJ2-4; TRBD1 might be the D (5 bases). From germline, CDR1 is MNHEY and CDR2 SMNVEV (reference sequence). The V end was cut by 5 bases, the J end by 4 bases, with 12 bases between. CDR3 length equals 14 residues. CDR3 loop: CASSPRQSKNIQYF. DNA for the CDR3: TGTGCCAGCAGTCCTCGACAGTCAAAAAACATTCAGTACTTC.

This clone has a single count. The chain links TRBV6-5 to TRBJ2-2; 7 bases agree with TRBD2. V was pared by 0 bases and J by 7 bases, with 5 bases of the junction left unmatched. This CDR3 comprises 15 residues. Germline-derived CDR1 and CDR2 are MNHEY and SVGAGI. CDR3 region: CASSYSAGESGELFF. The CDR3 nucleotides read TGTGCCAGCAGTTACTCGGCGGGGGAGAGCGGGGAGCTGTTTTTT.